This T cell receptor beta chain derives from a study of response to subunit inactivated influenza vaccine. Study conclusions and caveats: Authors suggested few new T cells are recruited by each seasonal influenza vaccination.

Each CDR3 protein gets one entry after TCRdb re-called the RT-PCR reads with MiXCR. The sample shows about 700,000 distinct CDR3 sequences, around 14% of them seen only once. In this sample, this clonotype turned up a few times. Its antigen remains unknown. The sequence was obtained from a man aged 50 or older who received an inactivated influenza vaccine. Sequencing was performed on PBMCs from blood, taken around 15 days before vaccination.

The DNA for the CDR3 is TGCGCCAGCAGCCCTGGGGAGCAGGGTGGAGAAAAACTGTTTTTT. Protein product: CASSPGEQGGEKLFF. The chain links TRBV4-3 to TRBJ1-4; possibly TRBD1 for D (5 bases). Trimming shortened V by 4 bases and J by 8 bases, and 17 bases separated the two germline ends. CDR1 and CDR2 (germline): LGHNA, YSLEER. This CDR3 has 15 residues.